This T cell receptor beta chain comes out of a study of CD8 T cells in ankylosing spondylitis. Overall study findings and caveats: For ankylosing spondylitis blood, a TCR beta motif of about 8 highly homologous variants appeared characteristic. Reports say disease-linked clones showed up significantly more in matched ankylosing spondylitis synovial fluid.

There are many counts of this clonotype. The antigen remains unidentified. Scientists made TCR beta libraries using quantitative 5'-RACE with molecular barcodes. TCRdb called the 5' RACE reads again in MiXCR, with one record for every CDR3 protein. The repertoire holds approximately 400,000 distinct CDR3 sequences, with roughly 17% as singletons. The specimen sequenced was blood, either unsorted or a sorted T cell fraction (not recorded which). This receptor was identified in a male donor with ankylosing spondylitis.

This CDR3 reads CASTPATGGSYGYTF. The CDR3 DNA is TGTGCCAGCACCCCGGCCACCGGGGGCAGTTATGGCTACACCTTC. The chain employs TRBV5-6 and TRBJ1-2, with D tentatively TRBD1 (6 bases). Per the germline V gene, CDR1 is SGHDT and CDR2 is YYEEEE. V was clipped by 6 bases and J by 5 bases, with 20 bases between them. This CDR3 region has 15 residues.